Reported below is one T cell receptor beta chain. The target of this receptor is not known. No much larger clone exists at a distance of one base, and base qualities are not known. CD8 naive samples were CD45RO-negative cells positively selected for CCR7, giving a CD45RA+CCR7+ population that excluded TemRA cells. The donors were healthy, HIV-negative adults who had no recently reported acute infections or vaccinations. Only Caucasian adults living in Nashville, Tennessee, USA were represented among the donors. Blood was obtained by leukapheresis, after which PBMCs were separated by Ficoll-Histopaque density gradient centrifugation and cryopreserved in liquid nitrogen vapor phase. Analytical flow cytometry was used to check the purity and quantity of every magnetically sorted T cell population. Each sorted fraction had its genomic DNA isolated and then quantified by UV absorbance on a Nanodrop 2000c.

The data were obtained in a study of shared clonotypes between healthy human individuals (dated by TCRdb to 2019 to 2021). For the study in its entirety: The cohort included three men and two women between 18 and 49 years of age. For each donor, CD4 naive and CD4 memory were each given three plates, CD8 naive was given two plates, and CD8 memory was given one plate. The study deeply sequenced blood TCR repertoires of several healthy adults to estimate repertoire size and the extent of clonotype sharing between individuals. To increase sequencing depth and limit assay-specific biases, different laboratories used diverse techniques to prepare libraries and sequence TCR repertoires. Between about 0.9 and 10 billion PBMCs per donor were obtained by leukapheresis.

TCR CDR3 regions were amplified from genomic DNA by multiplex PCR using the deep immunoSEQ assay. For each cell subset, the extracted genomic DNA was distributed evenly across all wells of several immunoSEQ 96-well plates, and each plate served as one replicate. For sorted subsets, each replicate PCR was loaded with approximately 200 ng genomic DNA, equivalent to some 31,000 T cell genomes. Purified libraries were quantified with a Qubit 3.0 fluorometer, sized on a Bioanalyzer 2100, and re-quantified with the KAPA Library Quantification kit. A separate single-read 150-cycle Illumina NextSeq 550 flow cell was used to sequence each immunoSEQ 96-well plate. Turning to the authors' computational methods: Because the immunoSEQ output held only junctional sequences and lacked quality scores, the filtering could not match the filtering applied to full-length reads. To assign V/J genes and CDR3, sequences were annotated against IMGT germline references using PyIR, a Python wrapper for IgBLAST v1.9. Reads were filtered out if the reads had weak V/J assignments (E-value above 1e-6), no CDR3, stop codons, out-of-frame junctions, or ambiguous translated residues. A V3J clonotype was defined by an identical inferred V gene, J gene, and CDR3 amino acid sequence. To compute the percentage overlap between repertoires, the number of shared unique clonotypes was divided by the size of the smaller repertoire. Repertoire richness was assessed with RTK rarefaction, the Chao1 estimator, and Recon v2.1 estimates of unobserved clonotypes. Generation probabilities were computed with OLGA for all TCRbeta clonotypes obtained by the gDNA method from a handful of donors. Held by TCRdb, this immuneACCESS table contains in-frame sequences only and omits some clones. Under half of the omission traces to an unresolved V gene where checked; the cause of the rest is unknown. V, J and clone size were drawn from that table, and D and trimming were deduced from the DNA. Present in this sample are about 1.9 million clones, around 93% of which were seen just once. The leading ten clones occupy over 1.5% of the sample.

The investigation overall reported the following: Sampling was limited to blood, and TCR repertoires in tissue likely differ from TCR repertoires in blood. Naive subsets generally had larger estimated clonotype richness than memory subsets. Compared with non-shared clonotypes, the clonotypes found in all four sorted-subset donors had higher generation probabilities. Incomplete sequencing was indicated by rarefaction of sorted-subset datasets, despite the large sequencing depth. Sharing across several donors was observed for approximately 5% of naive CD4, around 3.5% of naive CD8, about 2.5% of memory CD4, and roughly 0.4% of memory CD8 clonotypes. The genetic and exposure-history diversity represented was limited by the small number of donors. Pairwise subsampling led to the expectation that sequencing depth would affect the degree of clonotype sharing among donors.

The germline V gene yields SGDLS for CDR1 and YYNGEE for CDR2. V lost 4 bases and J lost 10 bases; the stretch between them is 18 bases long. The CDR3 holds 14 amino acids from the cysteine to the phenylalanine. Of all the DNA, just the CDR3 is kept, 42 bases in frame from base 1. This chain is built from TRBV9 and TRBJ2-4; TRBD1 could be the D gene, as 6 bases match. Specimen: naive CD8+ T cells from PBMCs. The cell subset or site label, read with the paper, signifies: CD45RA+CCR7+. The TCR comes from a young man in good health. Some clones in this sample may be carry-over from other donors' samples. The sequenced DNA: TGTGCCAGCAGCATCCTTCTGACAGGAGGAATTCAGTACTTC. It codes for CASSILLTGGIQYF.